Below, one T cell receptor beta chain is given with its context. Its antigen is still unknown. These data belong to a study of cytomegalovirus exposure and HLA in healthy donors. The PCR employed 60 Vbeta primers together with 13 Jbeta primers. Some clones are missing from TCRdb's copy, which holds only in-frame ones; the method was immunoSEQ multiplex PCR. Seen here are 150,000 to 200,000 clones, 65% to 70% observed once, and the top ten hold around 4.5%. Study findings and constraints: Common viral pathogens seemed to be connected with several of the most significant clusters, according to a later analysis. In vitro confirmation showed a few CMV-associated chains to be CMV antigen specific.

V was pared by 7 bases and J by 0 bases, with 11 bases of the junction left unmatched. This CDR3 contains 16 residues. Germline loops: CDR1 WSHSY, CDR2 SAAADI. Source material: PBMCs. The TCR originated in a woman younger than 35 in good health and CMV-seropositive. V and J are TRBV10-2 and TRBJ2-7; 8 nucleotides align to TRBD2. The CDR3 DNA reads TGCGCCAGCAAGGGCCCTACTAGCGGATTCTCCTACGAGCAGTACTTC. This sequence encodes CASKGPTSGFSYEQYF.